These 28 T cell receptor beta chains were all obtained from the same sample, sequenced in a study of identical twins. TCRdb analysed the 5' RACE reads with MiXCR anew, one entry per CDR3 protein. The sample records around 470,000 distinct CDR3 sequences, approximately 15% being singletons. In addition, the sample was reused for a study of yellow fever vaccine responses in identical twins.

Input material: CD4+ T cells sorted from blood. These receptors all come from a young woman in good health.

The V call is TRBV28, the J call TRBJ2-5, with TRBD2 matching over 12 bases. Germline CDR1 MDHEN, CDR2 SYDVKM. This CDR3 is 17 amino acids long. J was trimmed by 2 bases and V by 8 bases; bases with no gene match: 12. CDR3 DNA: TGTGCCAGCGGCCTCCTAGCGGGAGGGCCGTTGCAAGAGACCCAGTACTTC. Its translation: CASGLLAGGPLQETQYF.

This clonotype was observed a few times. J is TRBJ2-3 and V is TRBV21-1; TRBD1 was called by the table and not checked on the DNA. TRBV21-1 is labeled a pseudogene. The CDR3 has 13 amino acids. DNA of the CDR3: TGTGCCAGCAGCAATAATAGAGGGGACCCGTGGTATTTT. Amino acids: CASSNNRGDPWYF.

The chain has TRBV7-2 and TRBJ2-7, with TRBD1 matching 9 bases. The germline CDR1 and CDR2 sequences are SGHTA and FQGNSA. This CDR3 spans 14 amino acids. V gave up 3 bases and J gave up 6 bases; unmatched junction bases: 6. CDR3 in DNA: TGTGCCAGCAGCTTCCGGGACAGGGTTGCCGAGCAGTACTTC. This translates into CASSFRDRVAEQYF.

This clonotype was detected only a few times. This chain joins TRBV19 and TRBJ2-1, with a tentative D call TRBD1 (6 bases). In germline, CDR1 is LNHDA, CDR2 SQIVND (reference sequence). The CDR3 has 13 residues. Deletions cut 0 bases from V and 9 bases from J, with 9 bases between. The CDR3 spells CASSIEGAGEQFF. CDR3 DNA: TGTGCCAGTAGTATAGAGGGGGCGGGTGAGCAGTTCTTC.

The CDR3 DNA is TGTGCCAGCAGCCCAACCGAGCAGTACTTC. Amino acid sequence: CASSPTEQYF. The chain carries TRBV9 and TRBJ2-7; D not resolved. This CDR3 contains 10 residues. V lost 4 bases to trimming and J lost 6 bases, with 5 bases between them. The germline CDR1 and CDR2 sequences are SGDLS and YYNGEE. Together with reference TRBV9 and TRBJ2-7, the CDR3 gives the full variable domain: DSGVTQTPKHLITATGQRVTLRCSPRSGDLSVYWYQQSLDQGLQFLIQYYNGEERAKGNILERFSAQQFPDLHSELNLSSLELGDSALYFCASSPTEQYFGPGTRLTVT.

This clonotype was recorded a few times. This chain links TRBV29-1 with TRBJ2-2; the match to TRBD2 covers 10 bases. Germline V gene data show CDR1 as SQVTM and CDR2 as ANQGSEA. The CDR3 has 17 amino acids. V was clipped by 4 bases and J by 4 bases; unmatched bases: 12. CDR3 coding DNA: TGCAGCGTTGGTTGGTCGAGCGGGGGGGCCGGCACCGGGGAGCTGTTTTTT. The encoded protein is CSVGWSSGGAGTGELFF.

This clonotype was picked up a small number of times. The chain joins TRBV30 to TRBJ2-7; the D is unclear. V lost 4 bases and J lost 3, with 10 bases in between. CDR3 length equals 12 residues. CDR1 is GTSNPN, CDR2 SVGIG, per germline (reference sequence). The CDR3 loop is CAWTKRNYEQYF. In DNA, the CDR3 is TGTGCCTGGACCAAACGAAACTACGAGCAGTACTTC. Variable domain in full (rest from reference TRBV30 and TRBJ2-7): SQTIHQWPATLVQPVGSPLSLECTVEGTSNPNLYWYRQAAGRGLQLLFYSVGIGQISSEVPQNLSASRPQDRQFILSSKKLLLSDSGFYLCAWTKRNYEQYFGPGTRLTVT.

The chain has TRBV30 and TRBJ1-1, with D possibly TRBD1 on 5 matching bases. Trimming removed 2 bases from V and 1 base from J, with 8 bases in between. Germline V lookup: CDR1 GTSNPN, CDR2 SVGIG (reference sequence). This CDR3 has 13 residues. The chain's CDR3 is CAWSPTANTEAFF. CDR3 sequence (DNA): TGTGCCTGGAGTCCGACAGCGAACACTGAAGCTTTCTTT.

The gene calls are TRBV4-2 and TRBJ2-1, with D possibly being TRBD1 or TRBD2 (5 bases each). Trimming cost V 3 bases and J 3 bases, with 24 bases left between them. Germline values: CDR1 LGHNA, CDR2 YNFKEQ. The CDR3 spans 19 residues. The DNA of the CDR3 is TGTGCCAGCAGCCACCAAGATTATGGGGGAAGAATAGGCTACAATGAGCAGTTCTTC. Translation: CASSHQDYGGRIGYNEQFF.

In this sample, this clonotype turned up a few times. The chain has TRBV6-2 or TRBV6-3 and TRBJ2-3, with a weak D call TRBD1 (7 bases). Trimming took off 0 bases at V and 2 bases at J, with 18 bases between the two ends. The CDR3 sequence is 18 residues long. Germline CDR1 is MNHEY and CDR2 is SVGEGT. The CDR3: CASSYSSGRQGLTDTQYF. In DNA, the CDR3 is TGTGCCAGCAGTTACTCCTCAGGCCGACAGGGACTCACAGATACGCAGTATTTT.

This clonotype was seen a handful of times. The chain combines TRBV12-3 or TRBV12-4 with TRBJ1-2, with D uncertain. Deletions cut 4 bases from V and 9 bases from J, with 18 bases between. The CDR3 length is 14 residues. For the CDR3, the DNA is TGTGCCAGCAGTTGGGGTGGCAGTTCGGCGAGCTACACCTTC. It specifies CASSWGGSSASYTF.

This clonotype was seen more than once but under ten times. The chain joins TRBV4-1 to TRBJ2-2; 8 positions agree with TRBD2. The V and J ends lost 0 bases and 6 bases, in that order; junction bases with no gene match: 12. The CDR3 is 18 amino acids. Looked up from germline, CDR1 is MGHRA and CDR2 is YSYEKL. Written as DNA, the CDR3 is TGCGCCAGCAGCCAAGATGGGGGGACTAGTCATTACCCCGGGGAGCTGTTTTTT. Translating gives CASSQDGGTSHYPGELFF.

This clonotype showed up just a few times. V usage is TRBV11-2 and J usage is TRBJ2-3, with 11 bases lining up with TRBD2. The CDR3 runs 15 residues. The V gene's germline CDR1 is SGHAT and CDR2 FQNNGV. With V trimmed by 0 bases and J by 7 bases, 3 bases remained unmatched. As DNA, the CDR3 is TGTGCCAGCAGCTTAGATAGCGGGGGGGCCAATACGCAGTATTTT. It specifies CASSLDSGGANTQYF.

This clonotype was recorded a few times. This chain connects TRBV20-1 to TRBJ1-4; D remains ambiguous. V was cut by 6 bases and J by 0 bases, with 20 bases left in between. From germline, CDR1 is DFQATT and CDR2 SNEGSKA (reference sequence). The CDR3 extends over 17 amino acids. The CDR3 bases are TGCAGTGCCAGAATTCAGTGTCCTGGGTCAACTAATGAAAAACTGTTTTTT. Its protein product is CSARIQCPGSTNEKLFF.

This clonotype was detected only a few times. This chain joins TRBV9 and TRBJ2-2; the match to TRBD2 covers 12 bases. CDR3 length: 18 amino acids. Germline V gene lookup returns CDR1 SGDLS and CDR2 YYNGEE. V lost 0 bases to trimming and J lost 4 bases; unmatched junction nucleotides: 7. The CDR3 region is CASSVEGRLAGVTGELFF. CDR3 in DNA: TGTGCCAGCAGCGTAGAAGGGAGACTAGCGGGAGTCACCGGGGAGCTGTTTTTT.

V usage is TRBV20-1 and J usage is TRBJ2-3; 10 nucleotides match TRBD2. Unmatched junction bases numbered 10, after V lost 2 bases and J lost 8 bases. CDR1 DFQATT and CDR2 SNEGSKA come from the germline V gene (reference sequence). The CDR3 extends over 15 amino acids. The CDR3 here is CSARFSGRMQVTQYF. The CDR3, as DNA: TGCAGTGCTAGATTTAGCGGGAGGATGCAAGTTACGCAGTATTTT.

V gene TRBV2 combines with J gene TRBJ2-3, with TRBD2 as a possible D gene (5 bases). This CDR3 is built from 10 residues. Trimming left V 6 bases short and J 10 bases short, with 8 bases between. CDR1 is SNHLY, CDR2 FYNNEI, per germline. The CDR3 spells CASRRDSQYF. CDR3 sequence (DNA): TGTGCCAGCAGGAGGGATTCGCAGTATTTT.

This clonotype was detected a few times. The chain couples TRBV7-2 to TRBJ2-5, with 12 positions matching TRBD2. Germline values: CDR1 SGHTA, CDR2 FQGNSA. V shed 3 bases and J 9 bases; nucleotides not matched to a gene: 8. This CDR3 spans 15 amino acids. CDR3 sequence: CASSFTSGGPGAQYF. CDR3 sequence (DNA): TGTGCCAGCAGCTTTACTAGCGGGGGGCCTGGGGCCCAGTACTTC.

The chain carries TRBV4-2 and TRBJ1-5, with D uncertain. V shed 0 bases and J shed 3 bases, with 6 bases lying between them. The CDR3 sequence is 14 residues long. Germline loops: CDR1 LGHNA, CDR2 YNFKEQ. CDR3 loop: CASSQEHNNQPQHF. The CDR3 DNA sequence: TGTGCCAGCAGCCAAGAACATAACAATCAGCCCCAGCATTTT.

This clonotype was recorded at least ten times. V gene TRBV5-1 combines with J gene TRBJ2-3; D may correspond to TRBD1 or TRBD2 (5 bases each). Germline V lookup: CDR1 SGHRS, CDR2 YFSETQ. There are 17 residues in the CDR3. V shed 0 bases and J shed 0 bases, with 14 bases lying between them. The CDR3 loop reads CASSLAGASPSTDTQYF. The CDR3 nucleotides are TGCGCCAGCAGCTTGGCCGGGGCCAGCCCCAGCACAGATACGCAGTATTTT.

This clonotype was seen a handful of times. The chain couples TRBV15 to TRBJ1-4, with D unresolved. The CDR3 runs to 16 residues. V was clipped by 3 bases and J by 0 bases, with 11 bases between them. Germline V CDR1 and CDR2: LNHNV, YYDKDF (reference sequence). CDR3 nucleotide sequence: TGTGCCACCAGCAGGGGAGGACCTGCAACTAATGAAAAACTGTTTTTT. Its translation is CATSRGGPATNEKLFF.

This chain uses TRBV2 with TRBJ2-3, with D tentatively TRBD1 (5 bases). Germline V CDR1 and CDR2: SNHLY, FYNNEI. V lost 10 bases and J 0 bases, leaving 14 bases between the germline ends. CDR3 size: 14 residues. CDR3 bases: TGTGCCACCGCCATGGGGCCAAGCACAGATACGCAGTATTTT. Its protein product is CATAMGPSTDTQYF. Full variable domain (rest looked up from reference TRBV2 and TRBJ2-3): EPEVTQTPSHQVTQMGQEVILRCVPISNHLYFYWYRQILGQKVEFLVSFYNNEISEKSEIFDDQFSVERPDGSNFTLKIRSTKLEDSAMYFCATAMGPSTDTQYFGPGTRLTVL.

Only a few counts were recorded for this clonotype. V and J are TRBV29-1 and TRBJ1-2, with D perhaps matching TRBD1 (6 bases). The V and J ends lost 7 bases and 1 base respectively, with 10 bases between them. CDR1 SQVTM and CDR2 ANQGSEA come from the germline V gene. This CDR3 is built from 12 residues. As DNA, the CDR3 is TGCAGCGCCGGGGACATTAACTATGGCTACACCTTC. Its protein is CSAGDINYGYTF. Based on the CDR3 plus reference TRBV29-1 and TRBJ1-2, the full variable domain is SAVISQKPSRDICQRGTSLTIQCQVDSQVTMMFWYRQQPGQSLTLIATANQGSEATYESGFVIDKFPISRPNLTFSTLTVSNMSPEDSSIYLCSAGDINYGYTFGSGTRLTVV.

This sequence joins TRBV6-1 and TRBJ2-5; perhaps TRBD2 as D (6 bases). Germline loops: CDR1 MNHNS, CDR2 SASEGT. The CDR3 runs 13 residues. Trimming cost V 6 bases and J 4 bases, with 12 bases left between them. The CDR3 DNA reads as TGTGCCAGCAGGGGACTCCTCCGAGAGACCCAGTACTTC. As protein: CASRGLLRETQYF.

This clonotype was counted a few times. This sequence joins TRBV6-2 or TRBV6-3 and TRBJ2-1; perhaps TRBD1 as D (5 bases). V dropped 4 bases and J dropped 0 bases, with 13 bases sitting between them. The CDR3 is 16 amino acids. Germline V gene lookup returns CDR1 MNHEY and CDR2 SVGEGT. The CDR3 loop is CASSSSRVPSYNEQFF. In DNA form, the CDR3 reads TGTGCCAGCAGTTCCTCCAGGGTACCCTCCTACAATGAGCAGTTCTTC.

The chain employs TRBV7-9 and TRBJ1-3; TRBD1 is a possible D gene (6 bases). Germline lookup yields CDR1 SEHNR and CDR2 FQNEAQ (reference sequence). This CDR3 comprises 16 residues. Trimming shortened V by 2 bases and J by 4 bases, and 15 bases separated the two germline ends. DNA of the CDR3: TGTGCCAGCAGCTTACGATTAGGGGGAGCAGGAAACACCATATATTTT. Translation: CASSLRLGGAGNTIYF.

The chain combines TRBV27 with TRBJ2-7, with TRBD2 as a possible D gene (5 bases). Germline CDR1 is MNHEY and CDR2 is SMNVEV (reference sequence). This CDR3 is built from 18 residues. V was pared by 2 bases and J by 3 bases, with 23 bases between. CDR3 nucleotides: TGTGCCAGCAGTTTAGTGGCACCCGTGGCTGGGAGTTTCTACGAGCAGTACTTC. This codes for CASSLVAPVAGSFYEQYF.

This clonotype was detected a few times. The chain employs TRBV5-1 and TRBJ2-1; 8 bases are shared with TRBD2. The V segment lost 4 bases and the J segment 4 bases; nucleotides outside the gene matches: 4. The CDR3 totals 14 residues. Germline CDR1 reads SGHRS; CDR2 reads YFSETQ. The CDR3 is CASSGGGIYNEQFF. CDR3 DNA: TGCGCCAGCAGCGGCGGGGGGATATACAATGAGCAGTTCTTC.